Sequencing of this T cell receptor (beta chain) was carried out in a study of blood T cell repertoires in COVID-19 (TCRdb year 2020). About the full investigation: Samples from collaborators originated in the United States, Italy and Spain and spanned both the acute and convalescent phases of COVID-19. HLA class I and class II types, where available, came from metadata supplied by the sample provider rather than from assay-based typing. A freely available public database, intended as a resource for researchers studying the immune response to SARS-CoV-2, is where the repertoires were released. The prospective study material was composed of cDNA or gDNA derived from T cells, B-cell-depleted T cells, or PBMCs. The dataset comprised deeply sampled blood TCRbeta repertoires from subjects exposed to, actively infected with, or recovered from COVID-19. Sample metadata almost always included a de-identified subject ID, COVID-19 status, age in years and sex. Samples were obtained from the ongoing ImmuneRACE study (first 160 participants) and from approximately 1,200 subjects provided by 6 global collaborators.

Each collaborating institution followed its own protocols to collect whole blood in K2EDTA tubes. For TCRbeta analysis, collaborators shipped samples as frozen whole blood, isolated PBMCs, or DNA extracted from either of those sample types. The junction carries 14 bases between V and J, which are trimmed by 0 bases and 3 bases respectively. The CDR3 starts with the cysteine, ends with the phenylalanine, and has 16 residues. This entry keeps only the CDR3 DNA: 48 bases, framed from base 1. CDR1 and CDR2 were assigned from the germline V gene as SGHAT and FQNNGV. What the research found in general, with its limitations: The amount of clinical and demographic metadata varied by source and participant and was provided uncurated.

The immunoSEQ Assay, a bias-controlled multiplex PCR, was used to amplify TCRbeta CDR3 regions from genomic DNA. For the original study's pipeline: Within the assay, amplification of reference gene primers was used to estimate how many nucleated cells each sample contained. To quantify the absolute abundance of each unique TCRbeta CDR3 rearrangement, sequence reads were collapsed and filtered. For each sample, productive Simpson clonality was calculated as the square root of Simpson's diversity index over productive rearrangements. TCRdb carries this immuneACCESS record with in-frame sequences only. Its versions omit some clonotypes, under half of them owing to an unresolved V gene in the studies checked, with the rest unexplained. Clone size and the V and J calls come from that table; the DNA yielded D and trimming. The sample contains about 110,000 clones, around 83% of them found a single time. The ten most abundant clones make up approximately 4.1% of the sample.

A remark on this clone: Its antigen is still unknown. Base qualities are missing; no much larger clone stands one base away.

This chain joins TRBV11-2 to TRBJ2-5; TRBD2 is perhaps the D gene, given 6 matching bases. The specimen was peripheral blood. The receptor was derived from a woman between 65 and 79 years old with acute or convalescent COVID-19. The CDR3 here reads CASSLEGGNPEETQYF. The bases read TGTGCCAGCAGCTTAGAGGGCGGGAACCCGGAAGAGACCCAGTACTTC.